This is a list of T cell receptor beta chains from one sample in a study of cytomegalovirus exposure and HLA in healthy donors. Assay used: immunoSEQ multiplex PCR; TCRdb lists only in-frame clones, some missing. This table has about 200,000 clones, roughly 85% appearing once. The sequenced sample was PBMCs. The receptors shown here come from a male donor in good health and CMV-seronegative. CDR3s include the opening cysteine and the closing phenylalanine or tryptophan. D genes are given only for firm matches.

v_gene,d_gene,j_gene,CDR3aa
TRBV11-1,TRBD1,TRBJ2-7,CASSPLTGQGSYEQYF
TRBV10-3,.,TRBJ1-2,CAAAGLGGYTF
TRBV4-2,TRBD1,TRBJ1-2,CASSQDLSYRGEGYTF
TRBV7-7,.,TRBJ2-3,CASSRTIQPTDTQYF
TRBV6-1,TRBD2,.,CASSEGRLAGGLHEQYF
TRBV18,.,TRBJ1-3,CASSPGVSGNTIYF
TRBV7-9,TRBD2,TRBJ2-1,CASSLAAGVVDEQFF
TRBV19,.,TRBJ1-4,CASSTLGGELEKLFF
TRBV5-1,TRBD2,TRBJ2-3,CASSRLANGVTDTQYF
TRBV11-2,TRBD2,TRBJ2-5,CASSSTGGQYF
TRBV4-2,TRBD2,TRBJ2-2,CASSHVSGMNTGELFF
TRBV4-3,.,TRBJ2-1,CASSQGVRDNEQFF
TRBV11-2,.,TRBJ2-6,CASSARTRFTGANVLTF
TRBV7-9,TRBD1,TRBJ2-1,CSSSWLGQPYNEQFF
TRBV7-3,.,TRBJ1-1,CASSFDLRGWTEAFF
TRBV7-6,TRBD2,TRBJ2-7,CASSLGRENDEQYF
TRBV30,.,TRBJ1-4,CAWSHPPGRTNEKLFF
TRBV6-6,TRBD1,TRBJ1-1,CASSYSGQGAFAEAFF
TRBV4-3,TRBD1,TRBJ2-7,CASSQAGPGQGSYEQYF
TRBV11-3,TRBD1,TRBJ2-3,CASSPHRGSTQYF
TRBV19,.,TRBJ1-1,CASTIGGIGTEAFF
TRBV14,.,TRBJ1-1,CASSQVQGSTEAFF
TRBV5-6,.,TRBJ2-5,CASSNRHLQETQYF
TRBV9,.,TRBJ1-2,CASSALQVRGYTF
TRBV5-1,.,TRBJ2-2,CASSLASDTKSGELFF
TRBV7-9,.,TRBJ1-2,CSSSLSWQEHGYTF
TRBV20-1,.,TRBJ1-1,CQAGMNTEAFF
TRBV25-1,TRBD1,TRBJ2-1,CASSASGTVPYNEQFF
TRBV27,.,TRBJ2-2,CASSGTFGELFF
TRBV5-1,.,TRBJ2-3,CASSSGTSTSTDTQYF
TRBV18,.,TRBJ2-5,CASSPRGGGYQETQYF
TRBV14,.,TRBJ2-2,CASSRTRTGELFF
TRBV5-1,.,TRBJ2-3,CASRLGPSRENTQYF
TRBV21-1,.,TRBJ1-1,CASSKVEDMNTEAFF
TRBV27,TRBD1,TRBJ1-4,CASRRQGGDEKLFF
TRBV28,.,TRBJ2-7,CASSSRQWYF
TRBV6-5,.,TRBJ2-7,CASSRELGTYEQYF
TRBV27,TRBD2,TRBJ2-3,CASSLADYTDTQYF
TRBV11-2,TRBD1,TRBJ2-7,CASSSTGTGRHEQYF
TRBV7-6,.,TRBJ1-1,CASSLGRMNTEAFF
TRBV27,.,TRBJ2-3,CASSEQGTDTQYF
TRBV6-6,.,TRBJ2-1,CASSYSRDSLDEQFF
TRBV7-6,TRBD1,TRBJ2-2,CAANNPGGPGELFF
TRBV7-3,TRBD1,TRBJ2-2,CASSLTYTPGQTNTGELFF
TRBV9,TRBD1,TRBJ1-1,CAGNTGGTEAFF
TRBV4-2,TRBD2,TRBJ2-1,CASSPRTSGRGNEQFF
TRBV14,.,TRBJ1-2,CASSPNIDYGYTF
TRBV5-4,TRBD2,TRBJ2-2,CASSLAGGFTGELFF
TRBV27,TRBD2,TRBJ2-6,CASRKAGVLSGANVLTF
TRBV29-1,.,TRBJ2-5,CSGGRGDETQYF
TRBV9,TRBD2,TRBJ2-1,CASSVRGTSSYNEQFF
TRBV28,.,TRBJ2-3,CASSSYTDTQYF